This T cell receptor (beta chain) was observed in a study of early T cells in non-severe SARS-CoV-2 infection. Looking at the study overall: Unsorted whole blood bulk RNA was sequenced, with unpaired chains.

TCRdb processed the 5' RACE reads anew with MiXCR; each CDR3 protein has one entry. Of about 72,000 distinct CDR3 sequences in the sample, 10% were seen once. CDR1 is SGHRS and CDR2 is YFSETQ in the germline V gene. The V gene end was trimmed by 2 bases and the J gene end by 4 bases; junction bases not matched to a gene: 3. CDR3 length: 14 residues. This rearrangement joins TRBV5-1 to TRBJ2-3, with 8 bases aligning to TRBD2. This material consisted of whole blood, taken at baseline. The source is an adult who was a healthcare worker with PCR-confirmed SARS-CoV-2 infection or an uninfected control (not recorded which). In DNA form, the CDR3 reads TGCGCCAGCAGCTTTGGGGGACTAGCAGATACGCAGTATTTT. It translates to CASSFGGLADTQYF.